Listed below are T cell receptor beta chains from one sample, sequenced in a study of T cell responses to AZD1222 COVID-19 vaccine. TCRdb's table, derived via immunoSEQ multiplex PCR, lists solely in-frame clones and lacks some. The top ten hold roughly 1.7% of the sample, which has 150,000 to 200,000 clones, approximately 90% seen once. The specimen was peripheral blood, collected 28 days after the second AZD1222 dose. These receptor sequences come from an adult who received the AZD1222 COVID-19 vaccine. Both conserved end residues are part of each CDR3. The order of the fields is CDR3 DNA, CDR3 protein, J gene, D gene, V gene, clone size. A D gene is named only where the DNA matches it firmly. Where a row states a size, it is once, few, many or the class of an expanded clone; other rows omit it.

CDR3nt: TGTGCCAGCAGCCAGCTTGCCCTCAGTGGAAAAGCTTTCTTT
CDR3aa: CASSQLALSGKAFF
j_gene: TRBJ1-1
d_gene: NA
v_gene: TRBV4-2
abundance: NA

CDR3nt: TGTGCCAGCAGCGCCTCAGGGGCAGGTGGCTACACCTTC
CDR3aa: CASSASGAGGYTF
j_gene: TRBJ1-2
d_gene: NA
v_gene: TRBV7-8
abundance: NA

CDR3nt: TGTGCCAGCAGCCCAGTCTCGGGGTTGCGGGAAAAACTGTTTTTT
CDR3aa: CASSPVSGLREKLFF
j_gene: TRBJ1-4
d_gene: NA
v_gene: TRBV14
abundance: NA

CDR3nt: TGTGCCAGCAGTTACGGGTTCCGCGGGGAAAAACTGTTTTTT
CDR3aa: CASSYGFRGEKLFF
j_gene: TRBJ1-4
d_gene: NA
v_gene: TRBV6-5
abundance: NA

CDR3nt: TGTGCCAGCAGCTTAGACGGACGTATGAACGGTGAAGCTTTCTTT
CDR3aa: CASSLDGRMNGEAFF
j_gene: TRBJ1-1
d_gene: NA
v_gene: TRBV11-3
abundance: NA

CDR3nt: TGTGCTAGTGGTTTGGTCGACAGGGGGAGCACAGATACGCAGTATTTT
CDR3aa: CASGLVDRGSTDTQYF
j_gene: TRBJ2-3
d_gene: TRBD1
v_gene: TRBV12-5
abundance: once

CDR3nt: TGTGCCAGCAACTACTATACAGGCGCCTTAAACTATGGCTACACCTTC
CDR3aa: CASNYYTGALNYGYTF
j_gene: TRBJ1-2
d_gene: NA
v_gene: TRBV7-9
abundance: NA

CDR3nt: TGTGCCTGGGACACAGGGGCCTATGGCTACACCTTC
CDR3aa: CAWDTGAYGYTF
j_gene: TRBJ1-2
d_gene: TRBD1
v_gene: TRBV30
abundance: NA

CDR3nt: TGTGCCAGCAGCTTTAACGGGGAGCTGTTTTTT
CDR3aa: CASSFNGELFF
j_gene: TRBJ2-2
d_gene: NA
v_gene: TRBV11-2
abundance: NA

CDR3nt: TGTGCCAGTATCGGGAATGCTTATGGAGGCAATCAGCCCCAGCATTTT
CDR3aa: CASIGNAYGGNQPQHF
j_gene: TRBJ1-5
d_gene: NA
v_gene: TRBV19
abundance: NA

CDR3nt: TGTGCCAGCAGCTCACTCAGGGGAACTGAAGCTTTCTTT
CDR3aa: CASSSLRGTEAFF
j_gene: TRBJ1-1
d_gene: NA
v_gene: TRBV5-5
abundance: NA

CDR3nt: TGTGCCAGCAGCCCGTTTGGGGGATACACTGAAGCTTTCTTT
CDR3aa: CASSPFGGYTEAFF
j_gene: TRBJ1-1
d_gene: NA
v_gene: TRBV3-1/TRBV3-2
abundance: NA

CDR3nt: TGCGCCAGCAGTGAGTCGAAACTAGCGGGAGAGGAGGAGCAGTTCTTC
CDR3aa: CASSESKLAGEEEQFF
j_gene: TRBJ2-1
d_gene: TRBD2
v_gene: TRBV10-1
abundance: NA

CDR3nt: TGTGCCAGCAGCTGGGCCGGGACAGGGGATGAAGCTTTCTTT
CDR3aa: CASSWAGTGDEAFF
j_gene: TRBJ1-1
d_gene: TRBD1
v_gene: TRBV5-4
abundance: NA

CDR3nt: TGTGCCAGCAGTCTCTCCGGGACAGCCCGGCCCCAGCATTTT
CDR3aa: CASSLSGTARPQHF
j_gene: TRBJ1-5
d_gene: TRBD1
v_gene: TRBV6-5
abundance: NA

CDR3nt: TGTGCCAGCAGCGGGACTCGCACCTACGAGCAGTACTTC
CDR3aa: CASSGTRTYEQYF
j_gene: TRBJ2-7
d_gene: NA
v_gene: TRBV12-3/TRBV12-4
abundance: NA

CDR3nt: TGTGCCAGCTCACCAGATCTGGGGATCTCTGGGGCCAACGTCCTGACTTTC
CDR3aa: CASSPDLGISGANVLTF
j_gene: TRBJ2-6
d_gene: NA
v_gene: TRBV18
abundance: NA

CDR3nt: TGCAGTGCTAGTTGGGGCGGGGGGTCCGACGAGCAGTACTTC
CDR3aa: CSASWGGGSDEQYF
j_gene: TRBJ2-7
d_gene: TRBD2
v_gene: TRBV20-1
abundance: NA

CDR3nt: TGTGCCAGTAGTCCTTCCGACCTGAGCACAGATACGCAGTATTTT
CDR3aa: CASSPSDLSTDTQYF
j_gene: TRBJ2-3
d_gene: NA
v_gene: TRBV19
abundance: once

CDR3nt: TGTGCCAGCAGTGAAGGAGGCAAAAATGAGCAGTTCTTC
CDR3aa: CASSEGGKNEQFF
j_gene: TRBJ2-1
d_gene: NA
v_gene: TRBV25-1
abundance: NA

CDR3nt: TGTGCCTGGGGGACCGCTAGCGGCTCCTACGAGCAGTACTTC
CDR3aa: CAWGTASGSYEQYF
j_gene: TRBJ2-7
d_gene: TRBD2
v_gene: TRBV30
abundance: NA

CDR3nt: TGTGCCAGTCAATTAAATCTAGGGAATCAGCCCCAGCATTTT
CDR3aa: CASQLNLGNQPQHF
j_gene: TRBJ1-5
d_gene: NA
v_gene: TRBV19
abundance: NA

CDR3nt: TGTGCCAGCAGCCCCCTCGCTGCACGGCAGGAGAACACCGGGGAGCTGTTTTTT
CDR3aa: CASSPLAARQENTGELFF
j_gene: TRBJ2-2
d_gene: NA
v_gene: TRBV14
abundance: NA

CDR3nt: TGTGCCAGCAGCCAAGCCGGGCCAGCTTTCTTT
CDR3aa: CASSQAGPAFF
j_gene: TRBJ1-1
d_gene: NA
v_gene: TRBV3-1/TRBV3-2
abundance: NA

CDR3nt: TGTGCCTGCCGGGGAGAGACCCAGTACTTC
CDR3aa: CACRGETQYF
j_gene: TRBJ2-5
d_gene: NA
v_gene: TRBV6-5
abundance: NA

CDR3nt: TGTGCCAGCAGCCAAGTAGGGGGAGGTACCGGGGAGCTGTTTTTT
CDR3aa: CASSQVGGGTGELFF
j_gene: TRBJ2-2
d_gene: NA
v_gene: TRBV3-1/TRBV3-2
abundance: NA

CDR3nt: TGTGCCACCAGCAGAGTATCCAGGGCATCTGAAGCTTTCTTT
CDR3aa: CATSRVSRASEAFF
j_gene: TRBJ1-1
d_gene: NA
v_gene: TRBV15
abundance: NA

CDR3nt: TGTGCCAGCAGCCAAGAAGGTGGTATAATTTGGCGAGGCTCCTACAATGAGCAGTTCTTC
CDR3aa: CASSQEGGIIWRGSYNEQFF
j_gene: TRBJ2-1
d_gene: NA
v_gene: TRBV14
abundance: NA

CDR3nt: TGTGCCAGCAGCCAAACTTCCGGGACTAGCGGGAGTAGGCCCTACGAGCAGTACTTC
CDR3aa: CASSQTSGTSGSRPYEQYF
j_gene: TRBJ2-7
d_gene: TRBD2
v_gene: TRBV4-2
abundance: NA

CDR3nt: TGTGCCAGCAGCGGGACTCCTCGAGGGGGTGCAGATGCGCAGTATTTT
CDR3aa: CASSGTPRGGADAQYF
j_gene: TRBJ2-3
d_gene: NA
v_gene: TRBV7-6
abundance: NA

CDR3nt: TGTGCCATCAGTGATGGGGGGGACACCGGGGAGCTGTTTTTT
CDR3aa: CAISDGGDTGELFF
j_gene: TRBJ2-2
d_gene: TRBD2
v_gene: TRBV10-3
abundance: NA

CDR3nt: TGTGCCAGCAGCGCAGGGACAGGGGAGCGTCGGGAGCAGTACTTC
CDR3aa: CASSAGTGERREQYF
j_gene: TRBJ2-7
d_gene: TRBD1
v_gene: TRBV11-2
abundance: NA

CDR3nt: TGTGCCAGCAGCCCCGACCTGAGTAGCGGGAATGAGCAGTTCTTC
CDR3aa: CASSPDLSSGNEQFF
j_gene: TRBJ2-1
d_gene: TRBD2
v_gene: TRBV3-1/TRBV3-2
abundance: many

CDR3nt: TGTGCCAGCAGTCGCGGACCAACTAATGAAAAACTGTTTTTT
CDR3aa: CASSRGPTNEKLFF
j_gene: TRBJ1-4
d_gene: NA
v_gene: TRBV28
abundance: NA

CDR3nt: TGCGCCAGCAGTGCTCAGGGGGGGATCCATGAGCAGTTCTTC
CDR3aa: CASSAQGGIHEQFF
j_gene: TRBJ2-1
d_gene: NA
v_gene: TRBV10-1
abundance: NA

CDR3nt: TGTGCCAGCAGCTCACGGGCCGGGACAGGGTCAAACGGCTACACCTTC
CDR3aa: CASSSRAGTGSNGYTF
j_gene: TRBJ1-2
d_gene: TRBD1
v_gene: TRBV13
abundance: few

CDR3nt: TGTGCCAGCAGTTACTCCCGTGGACAGGGAGGGTCACCCCTCCACTTT
CDR3aa: CASSYSRGQGGSPLHF
j_gene: TRBJ1-6
d_gene: TRBD1
v_gene: TRBV6-5
abundance: once

CDR3nt: TGTGCCAGCAGTTACGGGACAGATACGCAGTATTTT
CDR3aa: CASSYGTDTQYF
j_gene: TRBJ2-3
d_gene: NA
v_gene: TRBV6-6
abundance: NA

CDR3nt: TGTGCCTGGAGTGGAGCGGGACTCTATAATTCACCCCTCCACTTT
CDR3aa: CAWSGAGLYNSPLHF
j_gene: TRBJ1-6
d_gene: NA
v_gene: TRBV30
abundance: NA

CDR3nt: TGTGCCAGCAGTTTAGGGAACACAGATACGCAGTATTTT
CDR3aa: CASSLGNTDTQYF
j_gene: TRBJ2-3
d_gene: NA
v_gene: TRBV12-3/TRBV12-4
abundance: NA